This TCR beta chain was sequenced for a study of Graves' ophthalmopathy and Graves' hyperthyroidism. RNA transcripts served as template for amplifying TCR beta CDR3 sequences. The authors performed first-round RT-PCR with HTBI primers and then a second-round multiplex PCR. TCRdb reanalysed the multiplex PCR reads using MiXCR and keeps one entry per CDR3 protein. The data show about 420,000 distinct CDR3 sequences, around 21% seen once. General study findings and limits: Ophthalmopathy progression cases were predicted by the model with approximately 71% sensitivity and less than 85% specificity.

In its sample, this clonotype was seen many times. What it recognizes is unknown. Germline and junction disagree at one end, which may indicate a read error. CDR3 length: 14 residues. Germline V gene data show CDR1 as SGHRS and CDR2 as YFSETQ. The sample comprised peripheral blood. The TCR sequence derives from a woman aged 18-29 years with stable Graves' hyperthyroidism. The J gene is TRBJ2-7, the V gene TRBV5-1, with TRBD1 matching 8 bases. The CDR3 DNA reads as TGTGCCAGCAGTTTGACAGGGGCGAACTACGAGCAGTACTTC. This gives the protein CASSLTGANYEQYF.